The 9 T cell receptor beta chains listed next were all sequenced from one sample in a study of blood T cell repertoires in COVID-19. Only in-frame clones appear in the TCRdb table, and some are missing; sequencing was by immunoSEQ multiplex PCR. The sample yields 95,000 to 150,000 clones, around 82% seen once. Sample: peripheral blood. The receptors come from an older man with active or convalescent COVID-19.

The chain carries TRBV18 and TRBJ1-2, with TRBD1 matching over 7 bases. Germline lookup yields CDR1 KGHSH and CDR2 LQKENI. There are 14 residues in the CDR3. With V trimmed by 4 bases and J by 1 base, 3 bases remained unmatched. This CDR3 reads CASSRQGDNYGYTF. CDR3 nucleotide sequence: TGTGCCAGCTCACGGCAGGGGGATAACTATGGCTACACCTTC.

A note on this clone: Germline is not matched at one junction end, which may reflect a read error. The rearrangement uses TRBV6-2 or TRBV6-3 and TRBJ2-7, with D perhaps matching TRBD1 (6 bases). The CDR3 spans 15 residues. The germline V gene encodes CDR1 MNHEY and CDR2 SVGEGT. CDR3 loop: CASSEGQRHPPPSTF. CDR3 DNA sequence: TGTGCCAGCAGCGAAGGACAGAGACACCCACCACCAAGCACCTTC.

This chain uses TRBV28 with TRBJ1-1; possible D gene TRBD1, 5 bases. The CDR3 sequence is 15 residues long. Per germline, CDR1 MDHEN and CDR2 SYDVKM. Trimming stripped 5 bases from V and 1 base from J, with 14 bases between. This CDR3 reads CASSLRAGWNTEAFF. As DNA, the CDR3 is TGTGCCAGCAGTCTCAGGGCAGGGTGGAACACTGAAGCTTTCTTT.

The chain couples TRBV5-1 to TRBJ2-5; 10 nucleotides match TRBD2. The CDR3 runs 13 residues. In germline, CDR1 is SGHRS, CDR2 YFSETQ. With 7 bases clipped from V and 2 bases from J, the junction kept 2 bases outside the gene matches. CDR3 nucleotides: TGCGCCAGCCGTAGCGGGGGGCAAGAGACCCAGTACTTC. Amino acids: CASRSGGQETQYF.

The table lists this clone with a few counts. V and J are TRBV4-1 and TRBJ1-1, with TRBD1 matching over 9 bases. V gave up 3 bases and J gave up 0 bases; unmatched junction bases: 2. The germline gives CDR1 MGHRA, CDR2 YSYEKL. The CDR3 has 15 residues. The CDR3 region has the DNA TGCGCCAGCAGCCAGTGGACAGGGGTGAACACTGAAGCTTTCTTT. As protein: CASSQWTGVNTEAFF.

The V call is TRBV7-2, the J call TRBJ2-2; 10 bases agree with TRBD2. V lost 5 bases, J lost 5 bases, and 8 bases stayed unmatched. The CDR3 length is 16 residues. Germline loops: CDR1 SGHTA, CDR2 FQGNSA. CDR3 protein: CASSPGLAGATGELFF. The CDR3 region has the DNA TGTGCCAGCAGCCCCGGCCTAGCGGGGGCTACCGGGGAGCTGTTTTTT. The full variable domain, completed using reference TRBV7-2 and TRBJ2-2, is GAGVSQSPSNKVTEKGKDVELRCDPISGHTALYWYRQSLGQGLEFLIYFQGNSAPDKSGLPSDRFSAERTGGSVSTLTIQRTQQEDSAVYLCASSPGLAGATGELFFGEGSRLTVL.

V usage is TRBV5-1 and J usage is TRBJ1-1, with TRBD1 matching 8 bases. CDR1 is SGHRS and CDR2 is YFSETQ in the germline V gene. The CDR3 contains 14 residues. J lost 3 bases, V lost 4 bases, and 5 bases had no gene match. CDR3 nucleotides: TGCGCCAGCAGCCCAACGACAGGGGACACTGAAGCTTTCTTT. This codes for CASSPTTGDTEAFF.

As DNA, the CDR3 is TGTGCCAGCAGCTTCTCCGTGGGGCTCGATGGCTACACCTTC. Residues: CASSFSVGLDGYTF. The rearrangement joins TRBV11-2 to TRBJ1-2; D is perhaps TRBD1 (5 bases). The ends were cut back, 3 bases at V and 6 bases at J, with 14 bases in the middle. This CDR3 is built from 14 residues. Germline V gene sequence: CDR1 SGHAT, CDR2 FQNNGV. Based on the CDR3 plus reference TRBV11-2 and TRBJ1-2, the full variable domain is EAGVAQSPRYKIIEKRQSVAFWCNPISGHATLYWYQQILGQGPKLLIQFQNNGVVDDSQLPKDRFSAERLKGVDSTLKIQPAKLEDSAVYLCASSFSVGLDGYTFGSGTRLTVV.

V usage is TRBV28 and J usage is TRBJ2-7, with D possibly TRBD2 on 7 matching bases. CDR1 is MDHEN, CDR2 SYDVKM, per germline. Trimming took off 8 bases at V and 7 bases at J, with 12 bases between the two ends. This CDR3 contains 11 residues. CDR3 nucleotide sequence: TGTGCCAGCCGGGGGGCGGTTGAGCAGTACTTC. The encoded protein is CASRGAVEQYF. The entire variable domain, with the rest obtained from reference TRBV28 and TRBJ2-7, is as follows: DVKVTQSSRYLVKRTGEKVFLECVQDMDHENMFWYRQDPGLGLRLIYFSYDVKMKEKGDIPEGYSVSREKKERFSLILESASTNQTSMYLCASRGAVEQYFGPGTRLTVT.